This T cell receptor beta chain appears in the sequencing data of a study of T cell repertoires in cytomegalovirus infection. Across the whole study: Alongside well-studied HLA-B-restricted CMV epitopes, recently identified HLA-C-restricted CMV epitopes were also used. Carrying CMV and the relevant HLA type showed in public TCR beta signatures.

V was shortened by 3 bases and J by 7 bases, with 10 bases between the two germline ends. From germline, CDR1 is PRHDT and CDR2 FYEKMQ (reference sequence). The CDR3 is 14 amino acids. This clonotype was seen more than once but under ten times. Its antigen remains unidentified. TCRdb itself ran the reads through MiXCR, one entry per CDR3 protein. Of fewer than 1,000,000 distinct CDR3 sequences in the sample, around 30% were seen once. The chain carries TRBV13 and TRBJ1-6, with no clear D. The material was cultured CD8+ T cells from PBMCs, obtained from culture after CMV antigen stimulation. This receptor was obtained from a human donor in good health (CMV status not recorded). Some clones in this sample may be carry-over from other donors' samples. The CDR3 here is CASSFWTGNSPLHF. The DNA of the CDR3 is TGTGCCAGCAGCTTCTGGACGGGAAATTCACCCCTCCACTTT.